This T cell receptor (beta chain) was recovered during a study of blood T cell repertoires in COVID-19. Study as a whole: Samples representing acute and convalescent COVID-19 were sourced from the United States, Italy and Spain. PBMCs, B-cell-depleted T cells, or T cells were the source of the cDNA or gDNA that made up the material.

In the authors' workflow: Reference gene primer amplification in the assay estimated nucleated cell counts. Profiled with immunoSEQ multiplex PCR; TCRdb holds only in-frame clones, not every one. V, J and clone size were drawn from that table, and D and trimming were deduced from the DNA. In the table there are under 80,000 clones, 85% to 90% of which are singletons. The CDR3 sequence is 17 residues long. Trimming at V came to 3 bases and at J to 5 bases, leaving 9 bases not matched to a gene. Germline CDR1 and CDR2: LGHDT and YNNKEL (reference sequence). Sequenced input: peripheral blood. This rearrangement joins TRBV3-1 (or the pseudogene TRBV3-2) to TRBJ2-2; 10 bases map to TRBD2. The clonotype was recovered from a man between 65 and 85 years old with active COVID-19. The CDR3 loop reads CASSQPHSGRSTGELFF. The CDR3 DNA sequence: TGTGCCAGCAGCCAGCCGCATAGCGGGAGGTCGACCGGGGAGCTGTTTTTT.